This entry lists 31 T cell receptor beta chains sequenced from one sample in a study of T cell responses to AZD1222 COVID-19 vaccine. Profiling relied on immunoSEQ multiplex PCR, and the TCRdb table lists in-frame clones only, not all of them. The data show approximately 26,000 clones, around 90% seen once. The sample consisted of peripheral blood, taken on day 0 of AZD1222 vaccination. These TCRs come from an adult in good health.

This clone was found once. The chain recombines TRBV12-3 or TRBV12-4 with TRBJ1-2; D gene uncertain. The CDR3 is 13 residues long. V lost 2 bases, J lost 7 bases, and 11 bases lay in between. This chain's CDR3 is CASSLRREGGYTF. DNA for the CDR3: TGTGCCAGCAGTTTAAGGAGGGAAGGTGGCTACACCTTC.

V is TRBV19 and J is TRBJ2-1, with D unresolved. CDR3 length: 15 residues. Looked up from germline, CDR1 is LNHDA and CDR2 is SQIVND (reference sequence). Trimming removed 3 bases from V and 0 bases from J, with 9 bases in between. The CDR3 reads CASSIGPSSYNEQFF. CDR3 DNA sequence: TGTGCCAGTAGTATCGGCCCTAGCTCCTACAATGAGCAGTTCTTC. The full variable domain, completed using reference TRBV19 and TRBJ2-1, is DGGITQSPKYLFRKEGQNVTLSCEQNLNHDAMYWYRQDPGQGLRLIYYSQIVNDFQKGDIAEGYSVSREKKESFPLTVTSAQKNPTAFYLCASSIGPSSYNEQFFGPGTRLTVL.

V is TRBV7-2 and J is TRBJ2-2; D gene unclear. The CDR3 sequence is 13 residues long. Trimming stripped 1 base from V and 8 bases from J, with 8 bases between. Germline CDR1 and CDR2: SGHTA and FQGNSA. CDR3 sequence: CASSLGPLGELFF. For the CDR3, the DNA is TGTGCCAGCAGCTTAGGCCCCCTGGGGGAGCTGTTTTTT.

The chain recombines TRBV18 with TRBJ2-7; the D is unclear. The germline V gene encodes CDR1 KGHSH and CDR2 LQKENI. Trimming removed 3 bases from V and 1 base from J, with 13 bases in between. The CDR3 contains 15 residues. The CDR3 nucleotides are TGTGCCAGCTCACCCCGGGCCCCTAATTCCTACGAGCAGTACTTC. It translates to CASSPRAPNSYEQYF. The full variable domain, with the rest looked up from reference TRBV18 and TRBJ2-7, is NAGVMQNPRHLVRRRGQEARLRCSPMKGHSHVYWYRQLPEEGLKFMVYLQKENIIDESGMPKERFSAEFPKEGPSILRIQQVVRGDSAAYFCASSPRAPNSYEQYFGPGTRLTVT.

V is TRBV7-8 and J is TRBJ1-1; D remains ambiguous. V lost 5 bases and J 1 base, leaving 5 bases between the germline ends. From germline, CDR1 is SGHVS and CDR2 FQNEAQ. The length of the CDR3 is 12 residues. The chain's CDR3 is CASSAGNTEAFF. CDR3 DNA: TGTGCCAGCAGCGCGGGGAACACTGAAGCTTTCTTT.

The chain has TRBV29-1 and TRBJ2-1; TRBD2 might be the D (6 bases). The V gene lost 2 bases and the J gene lost 7 bases, with 15 bases spanning the gap. The germline V gene encodes CDR1 SQVTM and CDR2 ANQGSEA. The CDR3 totals 14 residues. Written as DNA, the CDR3 is TGCAGCGTTGAAAAAAGGCTAGCGAGGAATGAGCAGTTCTTC. Amino acid sequence: CSVEKRLARNEQFF.

This clone has a single count. The chain joins TRBV27 to TRBJ1-4; D might be TRBD1 (6 bases). The CDR3 covers 17 residues. Trimming stripped 5 bases from V and 6 bases from J, with 22 bases between. Germline CDR1 and CDR2: MNHEY and SMNVEV (reference sequence). The CDR3 nucleotides are TGTGCCAGCAGTCCGACTTTTGGGTGGGGGCGTGATGAAAAACTGTTTTTT. Translating it yields CASSPTFGWGRDEKLFF.

The chain employs TRBV30 and TRBJ1-6, with D maybe TRBD1 (6 bases). Germline V gene data show CDR1 as GTSNPN and CDR2 as SVGIG (reference sequence). CDR3 length: 14 residues. The ends were cut back, 0 bases at V and 9 bases at J, with 12 bases in the middle. In nucleotides, the CDR3 is TGTGCCTGGAGTGTACGGGGGGCTGGTTCACCCCTCCACTTT. Amino acids: CAWSVRGAGSPLHF.

This clone has a single count. The chain combines TRBV2 with TRBJ1-4, with D hard to call. The CDR3 spans 13 residues. Germline V lookup: CDR1 SNHLY, CDR2 FYNNEI. V was trimmed by 2 bases and J by 5 bases, leaving 6 bases between them. The CDR3 loop reads CASSEQGNEKLFF. CDR3 sequence (DNA): TGTGCCAGCAGTGAACAAGGAAATGAAAAACTGTTTTTT. Based on the CDR3 plus reference TRBV2 and TRBJ1-4, the full variable domain is EPEVTQTPSHQVTQMGQEVILRCVPISNHLYFYWYRQILGQKVEFLVSFYNNEISEKSEIFDDQFSVERPDGSNFTLKIRSTKLEDSAMYFCASSEQGNEKLFFGSGTQLSVL.

The chain joins TRBV5-1 to TRBJ2-1; 14 bases align to TRBD2. V trimming: 4 bases; J trimming: 7 bases; junction bases outside the gene matches: 7. This CDR3 comprises 16 residues. Germline V gives CDR1 SGHRS, CDR2 YFSETQ. CDR3 amino acids: CASSLGTSGRTNEQFF. DNA for the CDR3: TGCGCCAGCAGCCTTGGGACTAGCGGGAGAACAAATGAGCAGTTCTTC.

The gene calls are TRBV6-5 and TRBJ2-1; 8 bases are shared with TRBD2. V lost 0 bases to trimming and J lost 0 bases; unmatched junction nucleotides: 1. This CDR3 spans 16 amino acids. Germline V gives CDR1 MNHEY, CDR2 SVGAGI. Here the CDR3 reads CASSYSSGISYNEQFF. In DNA form, the CDR3 reads TGTGCCAGCAGTTACTCTAGCGGGATCTCCTACAATGAGCAGTTCTTC.

This chain connects TRBV2 to TRBJ2-7, with 13 positions matching TRBD2. Unmatched junction bases numbered 27, after V lost 6 bases and J lost 1 base. Germline V gene data show CDR1 as SNHLY and CDR2 as FYNNEI. This CDR3 has 23 amino acids. The CDR3 here is CASRAGTGDVTSGRPGGSYEQYF. CDR3 nucleotides: TGTGCCAGCAGGGCCGGGACGGGTGACGTGACTAGCGGGAGGCCCGGAGGGTCCTACGAGCAGTACTTC.

V is TRBV5-1 and J is TRBJ1-5; 10 bases agree with TRBD1. The CDR3 is 16 amino acids. Germline assignment: CDR1 SGHRS and CDR2 YFSETQ. V trimming: 2 bases; J trimming: 3 bases; junction bases outside the gene matches: 5. The CDR3 DNA follows: TGCGCCAGCAGCTTTGGGGGGACAGGGGACAATCAGCCCCAGCATTTT. This translates into CASSFGGTGDNQPQHF. Using reference TRBV5-1 and TRBJ1-5 for the parts outside the CDR3, the full variable domain is KAGVTQTPRYLIKTRGQQVTLSCSPISGHRSVSWYQQTPGQGLQFLFEYFSETQRNKGNFPGRFSGRQFSNSRSEMNVSTLELGDSALYLCASSFGGTGDNQPQHFGDGTRLSIL.

The genes are TRBV10-3 and TRBJ1-1; TRBD1 is a possible D gene (6 bases). The CDR3 spans 16 residues. CDR1 and CDR2 (germline): ENHRY, SYGVKD. V lost 5 bases and J lost 1, with 17 bases in between. In nucleotides, the CDR3 is TGTGCCATCAGTCTGTATCCCCAGGGACAGAACACTGAAGCTTTCTTT. This codes for CAISLYPQGQNTEAFF.

The genes are TRBV18 and TRBJ2-2; D possibly corresponds to TRBD2 (5 bases). The V end lost 3 bases, the J end lost 4 bases, and 15 bases lay between the germline ends. Germline lookup yields CDR1 KGHSH and CDR2 LQKENI. The CDR3 sequence is 16 residues long. The CDR3 DNA is TGTGCCAGCTCACCCGAGGGCGGACGTAGCACCGGGGAGCTGTTTTTT. Protein: CASSPEGGRSTGELFF.

The chain uses TRBV6-5 and TRBJ2-7; a possible D gene is TRBD1 (6 bases). The CDR3 covers 14 residues. The ends were cut back, 5 bases at V and 2 bases at J, with 13 bases in the middle. Germline CDR1 MNHEY, CDR2 SVGAGI. CDR3 loop: CASSTGYRPYEQYF. CDR3 coding DNA: TGTGCCAGCAGTACAGGGTATCGGCCCTACGAGCAGTACTTC.

This sequence joins TRBV7-2 and TRBJ2-3, with D perhaps TRBD1 (6 bases). Trimming left V 1 base short and J 2 bases short, with 10 bases between. Germline V gene sequence: CDR1 SGHTA, CDR2 FQGNSA. This CDR3 region has 15 residues. CDR3 nucleotide sequence: TGTGCCAGCAGCTTAGTTGCAGGGGCCACAGATACGCAGTATTTT. As protein: CASSLVAGATDTQYF.

This clone was detected once. V gene TRBV5-4 combines with J gene TRBJ1-1; 10 nucleotides align to TRBD1. CDR1 and CDR2 from the germline V gene are SGHNT and YYREEE (reference sequence). After removal of 6 bases from V and 4 bases from J, the junction contained 9 bases not matched to a gene. The CDR3 totals 15 residues. The CDR3 spells CASKRQGAVITEAFF. In nucleotides, the CDR3 is TGTGCCAGCAAGAGACAGGGGGCTGTGATCACTGAAGCTTTCTTT.

The V and J genes are TRBV6-5 and TRBJ1-2, with TRBD1 matching over 10 bases. The CDR3 is made up of 13 amino acids. The germline V gene encodes CDR1 MNHEY and CDR2 SVGAGI. V lost 5 bases to trimming and J lost 8 bases; unmatched junction nucleotides: 5. In DNA, the CDR3 is TGTGCCAGCAGTCCAGGGACAGGGGCCGGCTACACCTTC. This sequence encodes CASSPGTGAGYTF.

The chain uses TRBV5-4 and TRBJ2-7; D is unresolved. This CDR3 is built from 13 residues. Germline CDR1 is SGHNT and CDR2 is YYREEE (reference sequence). Deletions cut 3 bases from V and 4 bases from J, with 11 bases between. The CDR3 DNA sequence: TGTGCCAGCAGCTGGTCCGTTAATTACGAGCAGTACTTC. This sequence encodes CASSWSVNYEQYF.

This chain connects TRBV5-1 to TRBJ1-1; D might be TRBD1 (6 bases). V gave up 2 bases and J gave up 6 bases, with 11 bases separating them. Per germline, CDR1 SGHRS and CDR2 YFSETQ. CDR3 length: 13 amino acids. The CDR3 coding sequence is TGCGCCAGCAGCTTAGGGGGGGCAGCTGAAGCTTTCTTT. Amino acid sequence: CASSLGGAAEAFF.

The chain links TRBV28 to TRBJ2-7, with 10 positions matching TRBD1. CDR3 size: 15 residues. Germline loops: CDR1 MDHEN, CDR2 SYDVKM. V lost 6 bases and J lost 3; bases outside the gene matches: 8. The CDR3 DNA is TGTGCCAGCAGCAGTTTGGGACAGGGGTACTACGAGCAGTACTTC. It translates to CASSSLGQGYYEQYF.

The chain uses TRBV2 and TRBJ2-1; tentatively, D is TRBD2 (5 bases). This CDR3 is built from 14 residues. Germline V gene sequence: CDR1 SNHLY, CDR2 FYNNEI. With 7 bases removed from V and 4 bases from J, the gap between germline ends came to 14 bases. CDR3 coding DNA: TGTGCCAGCACGAGCGGACGGCTATACAATGAGCAGTTCTTC. Protein product: CASTSGRLYNEQFF.

This chain joins TRBV6-5 and TRBJ2-1; D tentatively fits TRBD1 or TRBD2 (5 bases each). Germline lookup yields CDR1 MNHEY and CDR2 SVGAGI. V lost 2 bases and J lost 4, with 12 bases in between. This CDR3 is 15 amino acids long. CDR3 sequence: CASSYEGSLYNEQFF. The DNA of the CDR3 is TGTGCCAGCAGTTACGAGGGGTCTTTATACAATGAGCAGTTCTTC.

The CDR3 is CASSIDRANSPLHF. In nucleotides, the CDR3 is TGCGCCAGCAGCATAGACAGGGCGAATTCACCCCTCCACTTT. The chain is built from TRBV5-1 and TRBJ1-6, with 7 bases lining up with TRBD1. V lost 4 bases to trimming and J lost 7 bases; unmatched junction nucleotides: 5. The germline CDR1 and CDR2 sequences are SGHRS and YFSETQ. The CDR3 is made up of 14 amino acids.

The chain couples TRBV15 to TRBJ1-1, with a possible D match to TRBD1 (5 bases). The CDR3 sequence is 15 residues long. Trimming took 5 bases from V and 4 from J, leaving 17 bases between them. CDR1 is LNHNV and CDR2 is YYDKDF in the germline V gene (reference sequence). This CDR3 is CATSRGSAGGTEAFF. Here the CDR3 DNA reads TGTGCCACCAGCCGAGGTAGCGCCGGGGGCACTGAAGCTTTCTTT.

The chain is built from TRBV10-2 and TRBJ2-1; weak D call: TRBD2 (5 bases). V was pared by 5 bases and J by 1 base, with 15 bases between. The CDR3 sequence is 16 residues long. Germline CDR1 is WSHSY and CDR2 is SAAADI. CDR3 residues: CASSSGRAQSYNEQFF. CDR3 in DNA: TGCGCCAGCAGTTCCGGGCGGGCCCAATCCTACAATGAGCAGTTCTTC.

This chain joins TRBV19 and TRBJ2-1, with 8 nucleotides matching TRBD1. After removal of 4 bases from V and 4 bases from J, the junction contained 6 bases not matched to a gene. Germline CDR1 LNHDA, CDR2 SQIVND (reference sequence). This CDR3 has 15 residues. In nucleotides, the CDR3 is TGTGCCAGTAGTAACCCGGACAGGGTTTACAATGAGCAGTTCTTC. Protein: CASSNPDRVYNEQFF.

The chain links TRBV6-5 to TRBJ1-4; D unclear. Germline V CDR1 and CDR2: MNHEY, SVGAGI. V was pared by 6 bases and J by 6 bases, with 8 bases between. The length of the CDR3 is 12 residues. The CDR3 is CASSRSHEKLFF. CDR3 sequence (DNA): TGTGCCAGCAGCCGGAGCCATGAAAAACTGTTTTTT.

The gene calls are TRBV2 and TRBJ1-4, with 7 bases that match TRBD1. V shed 6 bases and J 6 bases; nucleotides not matched to a gene: 10. CDR3 length equals 15 residues. Germline-derived CDR1 and CDR2 are SNHLY and FYNNEI. The CDR3 is CASRDRRGGDEKLFF. The CDR3 DNA reads as TGTGCCAGCAGGGACAGGCGGGGCGGGGATGAAAAACTGTTTTTT. The entire variable domain, with the rest obtained from reference TRBV2 and TRBJ1-4, is as follows: EPEVTQTPSHQVTQMGQEVILRCVPISNHLYFYWYRQILGQKVEFLVSFYNNEISEKSEIFDDQFSVERPDGSNFTLKIRSTKLEDSAMYFCASRDRRGGDEKLFFGSGTQLSVL.

The chain carries TRBV4-3 and TRBJ2-7, with D perhaps TRBD2 (5 bases). The CDR3 contains 17 residues. The germline V gene has CDR1 LGHNA and CDR2 YSLEER. V lost 0 bases to trimming and J lost 0 bases, with 15 bases between them. The CDR3 nucleotides are TGCGCCAGCAGCCAAGAAACTAGTTTTTCCTACTCCTACGAGCAGTACTTC. This sequence encodes CASSQETSFSYSYEQYF.